What follows is one TCR beta chain and its context. The J segment lost 6 bases and the V segment lost 6 bases, leaving 5 bases of the junction unmatched. The CDR3 is made up of 12 amino acids. Germline CDR1 and CDR2: MNHEY and SMNVEV (reference sequence). This entry comes from a study of blood T cell repertoires in COVID-19. Clones were sequenced by immunoSEQ multiplex PCR, and TCRdb holds only the in-frame ones, with some missing. There are approximately 13,000 clones in the sample; 65% to 85% occur only once, and 32% lies in the top ten. Material: peripheral blood. The sequence was obtained from a man in his fifties or sixties with active COVID-19. The chain couples TRBV27 to TRBJ2-7; 7 bases map to TRBD1. The CDR3 DNA reads as TGTGCCAGCAGCTTAGACAGGGTCGAGCAGTACTTC. Encoded protein: CASSLDRVEQYF.